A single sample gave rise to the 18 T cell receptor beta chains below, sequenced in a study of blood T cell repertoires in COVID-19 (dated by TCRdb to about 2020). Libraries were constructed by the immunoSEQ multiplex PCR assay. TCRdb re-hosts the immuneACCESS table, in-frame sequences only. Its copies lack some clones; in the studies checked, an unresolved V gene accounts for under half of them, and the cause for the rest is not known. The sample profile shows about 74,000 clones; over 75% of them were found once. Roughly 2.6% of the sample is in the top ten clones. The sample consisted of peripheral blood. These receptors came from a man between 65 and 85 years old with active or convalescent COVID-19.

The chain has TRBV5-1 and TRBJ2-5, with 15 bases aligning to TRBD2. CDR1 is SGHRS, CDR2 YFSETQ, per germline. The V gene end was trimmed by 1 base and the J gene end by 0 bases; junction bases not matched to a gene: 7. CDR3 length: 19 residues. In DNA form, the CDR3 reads TGCGCCAGCAGCTTGACCGGACTAGCGGGGGGGCAGTACCAAGAGACCCAGTACTTC. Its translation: CASSLTGLAGGQYQETQYF.

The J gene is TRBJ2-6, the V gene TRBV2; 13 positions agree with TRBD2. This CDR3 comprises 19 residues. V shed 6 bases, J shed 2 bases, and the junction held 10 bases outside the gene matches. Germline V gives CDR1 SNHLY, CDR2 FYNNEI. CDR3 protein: CASSETSGGAGPGANVLTF. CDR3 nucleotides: TGTGCCAGCAGCGAAACTAGCGGGGGGGCCGGTCCTGGGGCCAACGTCCTGACTTTC.

This CDR3 is CASSPEGGGYEQYF. Here the CDR3 DNA reads TGTGCCAGCTCACCGGAGGGCGGGGGCTACGAGCAGTACTTC. This chain uses TRBV18 with TRBJ2-7, with 7 bases matching TRBD2. V trimming: 3 bases; J trimming: 3 bases; junction bases outside the gene matches: 5. Germline loops: CDR1 KGHSH, CDR2 LQKENI. This CDR3 region has 14 residues.

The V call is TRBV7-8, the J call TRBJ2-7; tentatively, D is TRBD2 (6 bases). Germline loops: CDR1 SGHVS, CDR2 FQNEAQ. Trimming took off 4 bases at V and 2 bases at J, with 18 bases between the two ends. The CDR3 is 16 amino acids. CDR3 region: CASSSRSLAITYEQYF. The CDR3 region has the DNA TGTGCCAGCAGCTCCCGGTCCCTAGCGATAACCTACGAGCAGTACTTC.

The CDR3 sequence is CASSQGQAISGNTIYF. The DNA of the CDR3 is TGTGCCAGCAGCCAAGGACAGGCTATCTCTGGAAACACCATATATTTT. The genes are TRBV7-9 and TRBJ1-3; 7 bases agree with TRBD1. The CDR3 sequence is 16 residues long. J was trimmed by 0 bases and V by 5 bases; bases with no gene match: 7. The germline V gene encodes CDR1 SEHNR and CDR2 FQNEAQ (reference sequence).

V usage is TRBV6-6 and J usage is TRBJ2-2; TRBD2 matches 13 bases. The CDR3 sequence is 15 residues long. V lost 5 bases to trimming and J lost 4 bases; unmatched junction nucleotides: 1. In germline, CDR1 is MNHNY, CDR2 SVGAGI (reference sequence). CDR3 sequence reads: CASSRTSGGTGELFF. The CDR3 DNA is TGTGCCAGCAGTCGGACTAGCGGGGGCACCGGGGAGCTGTTTTTT.

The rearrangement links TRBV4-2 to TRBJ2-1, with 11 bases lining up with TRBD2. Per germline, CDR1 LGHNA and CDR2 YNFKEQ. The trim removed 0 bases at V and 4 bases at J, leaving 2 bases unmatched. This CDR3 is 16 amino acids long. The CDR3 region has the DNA TGTGCCAGCAGCCAAGAGTCTAGCGGGGGGTACAATGAGCAGTTCTTC. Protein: CASSQESSGGYNEQFF.

This CDR3 is CATSREGQGYEQFF. The CDR3 bases are TGTGCCACCAGCAGAGAGGGACAGGGCTATGAGCAGTTCTTC. This chain uses TRBV15 with TRBJ2-1, with 9 bases that match TRBD1. Germline V lookup: CDR1 LNHNV, CDR2 YYDKDF (reference sequence). CDR3 length equals 14 residues. V shed 0 bases, J shed 8 bases, and the junction held 2 bases outside the gene matches.

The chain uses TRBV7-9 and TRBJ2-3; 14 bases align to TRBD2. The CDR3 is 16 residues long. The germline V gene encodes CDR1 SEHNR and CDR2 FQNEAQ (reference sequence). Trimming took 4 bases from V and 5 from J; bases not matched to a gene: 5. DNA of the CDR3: TGTGCCAGCAGCTCGTCGGGACTAGCGGGAGTAGATACGCAGTATTTT. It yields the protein CASSSSGLAGVDTQYF. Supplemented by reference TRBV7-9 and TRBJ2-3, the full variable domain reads DTGVSQNPRHKITKRGQNVTFRCDPISEHNRLYWYRQTLGQGPEFLTYFQNEAQLEKSRLLSDRFSAERPKGSFSTLEIQRTEQGDSAMYLCASSSSGLAGVDTQYFGPGTRLTVL.

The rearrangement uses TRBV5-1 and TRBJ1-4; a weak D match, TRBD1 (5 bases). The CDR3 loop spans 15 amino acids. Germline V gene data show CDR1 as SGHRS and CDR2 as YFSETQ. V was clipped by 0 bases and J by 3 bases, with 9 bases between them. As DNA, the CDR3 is TGCGCCAGCAGCTTGGAGGGGTTACCTAATGAAAAACTGTTTTTT. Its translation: CASSLEGLPNEKLFF.

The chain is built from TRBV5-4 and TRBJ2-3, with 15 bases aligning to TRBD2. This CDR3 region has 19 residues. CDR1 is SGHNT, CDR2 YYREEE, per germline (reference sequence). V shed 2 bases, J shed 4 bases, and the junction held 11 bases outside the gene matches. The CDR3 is CASSFPKGLAGGAADTQYF. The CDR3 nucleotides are TGTGCCAGCAGCTTTCCTAAGGGACTAGCGGGAGGAGCCGCAGATACGCAGTATTTT.

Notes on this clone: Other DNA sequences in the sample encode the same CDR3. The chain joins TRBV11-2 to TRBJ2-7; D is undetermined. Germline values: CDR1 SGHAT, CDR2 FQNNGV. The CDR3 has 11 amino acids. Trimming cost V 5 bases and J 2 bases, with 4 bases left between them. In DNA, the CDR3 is TGTGCCAGCAGCCCAGCCTACGAGCAGTACTTC. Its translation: CASSPAYEQYF.

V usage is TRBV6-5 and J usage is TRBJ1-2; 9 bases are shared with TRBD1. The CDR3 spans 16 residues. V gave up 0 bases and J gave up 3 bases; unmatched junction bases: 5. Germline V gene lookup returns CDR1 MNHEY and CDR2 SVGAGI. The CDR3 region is CASSYSSGTGYYGYTF. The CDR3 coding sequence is TGTGCCAGCAGTTACTCGTCCGGGACAGGGTACTATGGCTACACCTTC.

This chain's CDR3 is CASSHSGNYGYTF. In DNA form, the CDR3 reads TGCGCCAGCAGTCATTCGGGGAACTATGGCTACACCTTC. The J gene is TRBJ1-2, the V gene TRBV23-1; D is uncertain. TRBV23-1 is an ORF, and what it does is uncertain. The CDR3 runs 13 residues. V was cut by 3 bases and J by 2 bases, with 7 bases left in between.

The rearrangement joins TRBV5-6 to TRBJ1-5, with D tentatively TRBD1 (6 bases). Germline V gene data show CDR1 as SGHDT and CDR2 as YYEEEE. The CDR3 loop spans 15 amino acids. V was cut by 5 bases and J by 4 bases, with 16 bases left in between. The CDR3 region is CASSAYGQGNQPQHF. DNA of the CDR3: TGTGCCAGCAGTGCCTACGGGCAGGGGAATCAGCCCCAGCATTTT.

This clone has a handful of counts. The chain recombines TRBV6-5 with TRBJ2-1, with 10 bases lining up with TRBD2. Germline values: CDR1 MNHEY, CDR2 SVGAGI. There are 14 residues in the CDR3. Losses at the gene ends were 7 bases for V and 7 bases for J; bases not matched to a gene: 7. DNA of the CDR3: TGTGCCAGCAAGGTCGGACTAGCGGTAAATGAGCAGTTCTTC. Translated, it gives CASKVGLAVNEQFF.

The CDR3 sequence is CASSYMGRVGSYGYTF. CDR3 in DNA: TGTGCCAGCAGTTACATGGGCAGGGTGGGGTCCTATGGCTACACCTTC. The gene calls are TRBV6-5 and TRBJ1-2, with D possibly being TRBD1 (5 bases). Trimming stripped 2 bases from V and 4 bases from J, with 17 bases between. CDR1 is MNHEY and CDR2 is SVGAGI in the germline V gene. The CDR3 consists of 16 residues.

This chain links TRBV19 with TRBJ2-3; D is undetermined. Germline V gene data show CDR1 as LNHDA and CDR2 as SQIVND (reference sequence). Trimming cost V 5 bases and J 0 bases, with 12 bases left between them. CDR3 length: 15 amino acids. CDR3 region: CASSRSQTSTDTQYF. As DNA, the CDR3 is TGTGCCAGTAGTCGGTCTCAAACTAGCACAGATACGCAGTATTTT.